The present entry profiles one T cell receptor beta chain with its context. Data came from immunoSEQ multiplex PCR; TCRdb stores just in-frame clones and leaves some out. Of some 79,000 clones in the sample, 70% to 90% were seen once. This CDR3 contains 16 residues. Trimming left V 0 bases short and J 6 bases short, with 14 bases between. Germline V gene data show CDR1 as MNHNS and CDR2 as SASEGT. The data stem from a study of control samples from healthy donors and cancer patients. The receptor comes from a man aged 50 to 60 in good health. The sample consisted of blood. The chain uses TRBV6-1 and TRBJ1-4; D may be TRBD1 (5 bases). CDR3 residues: CASSEAQSRVDEKLFF. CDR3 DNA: TGTGCCAGCAGTGAAGCGCAGAGCAGGGTAGATGAAAAACTGTTTTTT.